One sample yielded the 13 T cell receptor beta chains listed below, sequenced in a study of blood T cell repertoires in COVID-19. Measured with immunoSEQ multiplex PCR; TCRdb has only the in-frame clones, and not every one. The sample includes roughly 260,000 clones, 70% to 90% of them seen just once. The specimen was peripheral blood. Receptors were obtained from a woman in her fifties or sixties with acute or convalescent COVID-19.

The gene calls are TRBV9 and TRBJ2-3; 12 bases align to TRBD1. The CDR3 extends over 19 amino acids. After removal of 2 bases from V and 1 base from J, the junction contained 11 bases not matched to a gene. Germline CDR1 is SGDLS and CDR2 is YYNGEE. This CDR3 is CASSVHPGTGGFGTDTQYF. In DNA form, the CDR3 reads TGTGCCAGCAGCGTTCATCCCGGGACAGGGGGCTTTGGCACAGATACGCAGTATTTT.

This clone was picked up a small number of times. This chain uses TRBV4-1 with TRBJ1-5; a weak D match, TRBD1 (6 bases). Germline assignment: CDR1 MGHRA and CDR2 YSYEKL. The CDR3 is 15 amino acids. Trimming cost V 0 bases and J 4 bases, with 10 bases left between them. The CDR3 spells CASSQDHRVNQPQHF. The CDR3 DNA is TGCGCCAGCAGCCAAGATCACAGGGTGAATCAGCCCCAGCATTTT.

The V and J genes are TRBV28 and TRBJ2-1; TRBD1 aligns across 8 bases. The germline CDR1 and CDR2 sequences are MDHEN and SYDVKM. V shed 3 bases and J 7 bases; nucleotides not matched to a gene: 5. This CDR3 has 14 residues. The CDR3 loop reads CASSFIRGLNEQFF. CDR3 nucleotide sequence: TGTGCCAGCAGTTTTATCAGGGGGCTAAATGAGCAGTTCTTC.

The chain has TRBV19 and TRBJ1-1; D gene unclear. The CDR3 loop spans 14 amino acids. Germline V CDR1 and CDR2: LNHDA, SQIVND (reference sequence). Trimming took 1 base from V and 2 from J, leaving 8 bases between them. The DNA of the CDR3 is TGTGCCAGTAGTATAGTTTGGGCTAACACTGAAGCTTTCTTT. This translates into CASSIVWANTEAFF.

The table lists this clone with a count of one. V and J are TRBV30 and TRBJ1-5; 10 bases line up with TRBD1. The CDR3 length is 14 residues. J gave up 4 bases and V 4 bases, and 4 bases lay outside the gene matches. In germline, CDR1 is GTSNPN, CDR2 SVGIG (reference sequence). CDR3 in amino acids: CAWNRDRGNQPQHF. The CDR3 bases are TGTGCCTGGAACCGGGACAGGGGAAATCAGCCCCAGCATTTT. Together with reference TRBV30 and TRBJ1-5, the CDR3 gives the full variable domain: SQTIHQWPATLVQPVGSPLSLECTVEGTSNPNLYWYRQAAGRGLQLLFYSVGIGQISSEVPQNLSASRPQDRQFILSSKKLLLSDSGFYLCAWNRDRGNQPQHFGDGTRLSIL.

V usage is TRBV6-4 and J usage is TRBJ2-1, with D possibly being TRBD1 (6 bases). Germline V CDR1 and CDR2: MRHNA, SNTAGT. The CDR3 length is 14 residues. The V gene lost 5 bases and the J gene lost 6 bases, with 14 bases spanning the gap. CDR3 DNA: TGTGCCAGCAGTTATATGACAGGCTCCAATGAGCAGTTCTTC. It is translated as CASSYMTGSNEQFF.

This rearrangement joins TRBV7-9 to TRBJ1-2, with 8 bases identical to TRBD1. This CDR3 has 14 residues. CDR1 and CDR2 from the germline V gene are SEHNR and FQNEAQ (reference sequence). V was clipped by 5 bases and J by 7 bases; unmatched bases: 9. CDR3 nucleotides: TGTGCCAGCAGCATCGACAGGGGAAGTGTTGGCTACACCTTC. It translates to CASSIDRGSVGYTF.

V and J are TRBV2 and TRBJ2-1; TRBD1 aligns across 11 bases. The CDR3 totals 14 residues. The trim removed 7 bases at V and 3 bases at J, leaving 2 bases unmatched. Germline CDR1 and CDR2: SNHLY and FYNNEI. CDR3 region: CASKGTGGYNEQFF. The CDR3 nucleotides read TGTGCCAGCAAGGGGACAGGGGGCTACAATGAGCAGTTCTTC.

The chain has TRBV20-1 and TRBJ2-5; 13 positions agree with TRBD2. The CDR3 runs 16 residues. The germline gives CDR1 DFQATT, CDR2 SNEGSKA (reference sequence). Trimming cost V 3 bases and J 6 bases; bases outside gene matches: 10. CDR3 amino acids: CSASSGLAGPLQTQYF. CDR3 sequence (DNA): TGCAGTGCTAGTTCGGGACTAGCGGGGCCCCTCCAGACCCAGTACTTC.

This clone was seen once. The chain carries TRBV9 and TRBJ2-2; a weak D match, TRBD2 (7 bases). The CDR3 length is 16 residues. The ends were cut back, 4 bases at V and 3 bases at J, with 16 bases in the middle. Per germline, CDR1 SGDLS and CDR2 YYNGEE. CDR3 coding DNA: TGTGCCAGCAGCAGAGGGGGGGACCCGTACACCGGGGAGCTGTTTTTT. Amino acid sequence: CASSRGGDPYTGELFF.

The chain has TRBV7-9 and TRBJ1-1, with D unclear. CDR3 length: 13 residues. The germline V gene has CDR1 SEHNR and CDR2 FQNEAQ (reference sequence). The V and J ends lost 3 bases and 4 bases respectively, with 9 bases between them. The CDR3 DNA sequence: TGTGCCAGCAGCTTTGTACAGACCACTGAAGCTTTCTTT. Translation: CASSFVQTTEAFF.

Written as DNA, the CDR3 is TGTGCCTGGGAACTAGCAGGGTCCGTAGACGAAGCTTTCTTT. Protein: CAWELAGSVDEAFF. This chain joins TRBV30 and TRBJ1-1; tentatively, D is TRBD1 (5 bases). The CDR3 is made up of 14 amino acids. Germline V gene lookup returns CDR1 GTSNPN and CDR2 SVGIG (reference sequence). Trimming shortened V by 5 bases and J by 8 bases, and 21 bases separated the two germline ends.

The chain couples TRBV5-1 to TRBJ2-1; D call uncertain. From germline, CDR1 is SGHRS and CDR2 YFSETQ. Trimming pared 0 bases from V and 7 bases from J, leaving 11 bases between. The CDR3 is 14 residues long. Written as DNA, the CDR3 is TGCGCCAGCAGCTTGGCCAACCGTAGAAATGAGCAGTTCTTC. It codes for CASSLANRRNEQFF.